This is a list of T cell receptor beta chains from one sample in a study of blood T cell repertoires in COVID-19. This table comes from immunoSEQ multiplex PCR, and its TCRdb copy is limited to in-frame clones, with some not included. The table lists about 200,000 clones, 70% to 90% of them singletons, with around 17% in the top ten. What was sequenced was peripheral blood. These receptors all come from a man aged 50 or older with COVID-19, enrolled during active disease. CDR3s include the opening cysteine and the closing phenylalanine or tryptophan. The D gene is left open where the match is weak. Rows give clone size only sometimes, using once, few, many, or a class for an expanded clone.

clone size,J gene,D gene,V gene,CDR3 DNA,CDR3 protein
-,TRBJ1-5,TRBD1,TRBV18,TGTGCCAGCTCACCTACAGGGGACCCGAGTCAGCCCCAGCATTTT,CASSPTGDPSQPQHF
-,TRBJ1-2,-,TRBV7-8,TGTGCCAGCAGCCGACAGTACGATGGCTACACCTTC,CASSRQYDGYTF
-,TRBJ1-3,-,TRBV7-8,TGTGCCAGCAGCTGGCGCGGAGACCTAAGCTCTGGAAACACCATATATTTT,CASSWRGDLSSGNTIYF
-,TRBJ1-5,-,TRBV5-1,TGCGCCAGCAGCTTGTTTCCGGGACATAGCAATCAGCCCCAGCATTTT,CASSLFPGHSNQPQHF
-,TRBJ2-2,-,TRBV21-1,TGTGCCAGCAGCAAACTCTGGACTAGCGGATCGAACACCGGGGAGCTGTTTTTT,CASSKLWTSGSNTGELFF
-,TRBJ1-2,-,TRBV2,TGTGCCAGCAGTTTCGGGGACTATGGCTACACCTTC,CASSFGDYGYTF
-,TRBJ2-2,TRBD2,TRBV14,TGTGCCAGCAGCCAAGGACTAGCATCCGGGGAGCTGTTTTTT,CASSQGLASGELFF
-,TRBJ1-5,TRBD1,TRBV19,TGTGCCAGTGCGACAGGGGTCGGCCAGCCCCAGCATTTT,CASATGVGQPQHF
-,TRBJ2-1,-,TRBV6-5,TGTGCCAGCAGTTTTCGTCCTGGAGAGACTAAGCAGTTCTTC,CASSFRPGETKQFF
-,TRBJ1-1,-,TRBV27,TGTGCCAGCAGTTTAGGACTGGGGGGGCGGCGGACTGAAGCTTTCTTT,CASSLGLGGRRTEAFF
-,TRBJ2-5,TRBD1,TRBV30,TGTGCCTGGAGTCGAATGGGACAGGCGAAAGAGACCCAGTACTTC,CAWSRMGQAKETQYF
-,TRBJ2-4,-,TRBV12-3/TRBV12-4,TGTGCCAGCAGCCTAGGGGGAAAAAACATTCAGTACTTC,CASSLGGKNIQYF
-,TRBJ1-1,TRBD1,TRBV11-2,TGTGCCAGCAGCCAATCCAGGACAGGGTTGATGAACACTGAAGCTTTCTTT,CASSQSRTGLMNTEAFF
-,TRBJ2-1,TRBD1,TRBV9,TGTGCCAGCAGCGTATCCACAGGGGCCAACTACAATGAGCAGTTCTTC,CASSVSTGANYNEQFF
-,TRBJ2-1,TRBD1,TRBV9,TGTGCCAGCAGCGTAGGAACAGGGGGCTGGAACAATGAGCAGTTCTTC,CASSVGTGGWNNEQFF
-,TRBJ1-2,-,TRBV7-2,TGTGCCAGCAGCCCAAGTACAGGGTGGGGCTATGGCTACACCTTC,CASSPSTGWGYGYTF
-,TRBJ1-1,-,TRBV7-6,TGTGCCAGCAGCTTAGTGCCGGGGGGGGACACTGAAGCTTTCTTT,CASSLVPGGDTEAFF
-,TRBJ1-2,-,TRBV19,TGTGCCAGTAGTATAGATGGGACAACAATTTCTTATGGCTACACCTTC,CASSIDGTTISYGYTF
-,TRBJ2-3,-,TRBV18,TGTGCCAGCTCACCACCTGCGGGCACAGATACGCAGTATTTT,CASSPPAGTDTQYF
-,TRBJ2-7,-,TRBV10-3,TGTGCCATCAGCAACTCAGGGGCCTACGAGCAGTACTTC,CAISNSGAYEQYF
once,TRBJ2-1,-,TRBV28,TGTGCCAGCAGATCTCGTGGGGCGACTAATGAGCAGTTCTTC,CASRSRGATNEQFF
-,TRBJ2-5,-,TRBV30,TGTGCCTGGACTCGGGGCCAAGAGACCCAGTACTTC,CAWTRGQETQYF
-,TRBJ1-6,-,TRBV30,TGTGCCTGGAGTTCTCTCGGGGAGGCTTCACCCCTCCACTTT,CAWSSLGEASPLHF
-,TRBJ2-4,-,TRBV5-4,TGTGCCAGCAGCTTGTCTAAGGGGTTGGACATTCAGTACTTC,CASSLSKGLDIQYF
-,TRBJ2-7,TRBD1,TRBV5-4,TGTGCCAGCAGCTTAGGGACAGGGACCTACGAGCAGTACTTC,CASSLGTGTYEQYF
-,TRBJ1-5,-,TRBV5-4,TGTGCCAGCAGCCGAGCCGCGGGCGACAATCAGCCCCAGCATTTT,CASSRAAGDNQPQHF
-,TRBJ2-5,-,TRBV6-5,TGTGCCAGCAGTTCCCCCCGCGCGGGCTGGGAGACCCAGTACTTC,CASSSPRAGWETQYF
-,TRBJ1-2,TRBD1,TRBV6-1,TGTGCCAGCAGTGAAGCGAGACAGGGGAATGTTGGCTACACCTTC,CASSEARQGNVGYTF
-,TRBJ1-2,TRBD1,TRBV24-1,TGTGCCACCAGTGATCCAACAGGGGGCTTCAACTATGGCTACACCTTC,CATSDPTGGFNYGYTF
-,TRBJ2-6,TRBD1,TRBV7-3,TGTGCCAGCAGCTTATCGGGGACAGGGGCCTTCTCTGGGGCCAACGTCCTGACTTTC,CASSLSGTGAFSGANVLTF
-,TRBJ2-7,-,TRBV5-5,TGTGCCAGCAGCTTGGATCCGGTCCCCTACGAGCAGTACTTC,CASSLDPVPYEQYF
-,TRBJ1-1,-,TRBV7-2,TGTGCCAGCAGCTTAGCGGTCAGGGCCGCTGAAGCTTTCTTT,CASSLAVRAAEAFF
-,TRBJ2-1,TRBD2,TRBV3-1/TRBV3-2,TGTGCCAGCAGCCCAAGACTAGCGGGAGGCGACAATGAGCAGTTCTTC,CASSPRLAGGDNEQFF
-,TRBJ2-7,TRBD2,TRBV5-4,TGTGCCAGCGCTACGGATGTCGGACTAGCGGGTCACGAGCAGTACTTC,CASATDVGLAGHEQYF
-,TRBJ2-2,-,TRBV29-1,TGCAGCGTTGGCGGGAACACCGGGGAGCTGTTTTTT,CSVGGNTGELFF
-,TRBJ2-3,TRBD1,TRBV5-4,TGTGCCAGCAGCTCTCCCGGACAGGGAACAGATACGCAGTATTTT,CASSSPGQGTDTQYF
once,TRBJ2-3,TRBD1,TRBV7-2,TGTGCCAGCAGCTTTGGCATTTCGGGACAGGGGTTCCCAGATACGCAGTATTTT,CASSFGISGQGFPDTQYF
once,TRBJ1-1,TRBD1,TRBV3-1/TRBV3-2,TGTGCCAGCAGCCAAATGGGACTTCTAGGGGGCGGTACTGAAGCTTTCTTT,CASSQMGLLGGGTEAFF
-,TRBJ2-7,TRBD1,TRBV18,TGTGCCAGCTCACCCCTTCCGGGGACAGGGGCGGGAGAGCAGTACTTC,CASSPLPGTGAGEQYF
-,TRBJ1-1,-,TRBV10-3,TGTGCCATCAGCTCTGCAGGGTTTGACACTGAAGCTTTCTTT,CAISSAGFDTEAFF
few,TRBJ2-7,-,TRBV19,TGTGCCAGTAGTATAGATCTATCGCTCTCCTACGAGCAGTACTTC,CASSIDLSLSYEQYF
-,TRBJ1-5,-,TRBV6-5,TGTGCCAGCAGCACAAATTTCGACATCGATCAGCCCCAGCATTTT,CASSTNFDIDQPQHF
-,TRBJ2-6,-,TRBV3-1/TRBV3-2,TGTGCCAGCAGCCAAGCCCCCGAGGGGGCCAACGTCCTGACTTTC,CASSQAPEGANVLTF
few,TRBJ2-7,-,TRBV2,TGTGCCAGCAGTGAAGGAACCTACTCCTACGAGCAGTACTTC,CASSEGTYSYEQYF
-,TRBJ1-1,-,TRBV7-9,TGTGCCAGCAGCTTAACGGGAGGGGGCACTGAAGCTTTCTTT,CASSLTGGGTEAFF